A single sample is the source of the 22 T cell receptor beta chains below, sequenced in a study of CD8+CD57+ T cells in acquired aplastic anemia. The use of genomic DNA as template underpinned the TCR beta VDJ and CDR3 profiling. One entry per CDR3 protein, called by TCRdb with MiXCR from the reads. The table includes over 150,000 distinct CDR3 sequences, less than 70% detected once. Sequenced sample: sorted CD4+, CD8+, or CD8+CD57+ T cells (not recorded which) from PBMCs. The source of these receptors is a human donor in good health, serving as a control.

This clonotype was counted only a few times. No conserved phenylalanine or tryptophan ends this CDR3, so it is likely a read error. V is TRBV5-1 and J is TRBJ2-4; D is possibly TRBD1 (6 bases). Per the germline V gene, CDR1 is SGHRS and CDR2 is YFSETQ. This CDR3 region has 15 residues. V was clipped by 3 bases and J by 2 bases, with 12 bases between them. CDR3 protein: CASSSETGTKNIQYS. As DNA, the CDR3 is TGCGCCAGCAGCTCCGAGACAGGCACCAAAAACATTCAGTACTCC.

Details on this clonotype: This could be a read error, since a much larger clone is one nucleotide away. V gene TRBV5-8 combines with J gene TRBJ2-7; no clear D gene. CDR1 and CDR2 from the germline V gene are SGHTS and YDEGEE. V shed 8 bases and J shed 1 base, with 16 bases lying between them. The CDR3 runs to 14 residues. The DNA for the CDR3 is TGTGCCAGGACCGGACGTAGGATATCCTACGAGCAGTACTTC. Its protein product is CARTGRRISYEQYF.

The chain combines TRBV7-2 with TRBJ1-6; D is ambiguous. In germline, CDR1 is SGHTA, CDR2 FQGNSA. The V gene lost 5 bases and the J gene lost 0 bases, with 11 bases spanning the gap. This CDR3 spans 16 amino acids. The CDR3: CASSPEETSYNSPLHF. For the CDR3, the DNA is TGTGCCAGCAGCCCAGAGGAAACCTCCTATAATTCACCCCTCCACTTT.

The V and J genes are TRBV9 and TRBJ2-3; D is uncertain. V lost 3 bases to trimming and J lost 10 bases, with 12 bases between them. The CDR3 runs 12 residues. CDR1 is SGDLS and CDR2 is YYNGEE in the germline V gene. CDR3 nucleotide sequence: TGTGCCAGCAGCGCCGGACCCTTTGCGCAGTATTTT. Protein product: CASSAGPFAQYF.

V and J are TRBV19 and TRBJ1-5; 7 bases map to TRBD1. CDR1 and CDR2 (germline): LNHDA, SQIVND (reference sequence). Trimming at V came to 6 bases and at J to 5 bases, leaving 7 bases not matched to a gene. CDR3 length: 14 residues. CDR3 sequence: CASRPDRDHQPQHF. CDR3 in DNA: TGTGCCAGTAGACCCGACAGGGATCATCAGCCCCAGCATTTT.

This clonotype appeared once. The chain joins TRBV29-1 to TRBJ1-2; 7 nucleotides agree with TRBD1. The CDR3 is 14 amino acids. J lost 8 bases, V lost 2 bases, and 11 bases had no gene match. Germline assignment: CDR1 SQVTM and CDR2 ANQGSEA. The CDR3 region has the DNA TGCAGCGTTGAAAATCGACAGGGAGAACGAGGCTACACCTTC. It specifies CSVENRQGERGYTF. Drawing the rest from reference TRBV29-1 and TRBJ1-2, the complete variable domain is SAVISQKPSRDICQRGTSLTIQCQVDSQVTMMFWYRQQPGQSLTLIATANQGSEATYESGFVIDKFPISRPNLTFSTLTVSNMSPEDSSIYLCSVENRQGERGYTFGSGTRLTVV.

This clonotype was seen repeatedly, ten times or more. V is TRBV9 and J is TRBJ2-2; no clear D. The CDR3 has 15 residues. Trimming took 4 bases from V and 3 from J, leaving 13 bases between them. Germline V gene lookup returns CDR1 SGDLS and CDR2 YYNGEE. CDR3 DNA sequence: TGTGCCAGCAGCTCAAATATTAGAGACACCGGGGAGCTGTTTTTT. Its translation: CASSSNIRDTGELFF. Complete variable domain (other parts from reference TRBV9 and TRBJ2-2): DSGVTQTPKHLITATGQRVTLRCSPRSGDLSVYWYQQSLDQGLQFLIQYYNGEERAKGNILERFSAQQFPDLHSELNLSSLELGDSALYFCASSSNIRDTGELFFGEGSRLTVL.

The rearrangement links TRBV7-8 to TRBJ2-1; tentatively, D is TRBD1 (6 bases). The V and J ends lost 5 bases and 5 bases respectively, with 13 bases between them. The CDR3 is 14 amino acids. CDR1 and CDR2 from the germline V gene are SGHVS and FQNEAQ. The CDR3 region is CASSLRTADNEQFF. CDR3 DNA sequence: TGTGCCAGCAGCCTAAGGACAGCCGACAATGAGCAGTTCTTC.

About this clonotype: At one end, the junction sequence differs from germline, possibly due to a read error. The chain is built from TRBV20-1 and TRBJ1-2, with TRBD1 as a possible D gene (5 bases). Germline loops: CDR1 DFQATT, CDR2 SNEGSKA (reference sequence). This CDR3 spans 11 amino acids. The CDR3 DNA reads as TGCAGTGCAGGGACGGGGTATGGCTACATCTTC. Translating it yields CSAGTGYGYIF.

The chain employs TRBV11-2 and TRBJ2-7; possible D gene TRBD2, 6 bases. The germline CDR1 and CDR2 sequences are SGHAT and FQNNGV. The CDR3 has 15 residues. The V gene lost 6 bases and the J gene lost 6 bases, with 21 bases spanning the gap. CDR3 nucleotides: TGTGCCAGCAGTTTACCCACGACGGTGGGGGGCGAGCAGTACTTC. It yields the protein CASSLPTTVGGEQYF. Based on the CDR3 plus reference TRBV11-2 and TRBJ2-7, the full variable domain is EAGVAQSPRYKIIEKRQSVAFWCNPISGHATLYWYQQILGQGPKLLIQFQNNGVVDDSQLPKDRFSAERLKGVDSTLKIQPAKLEDSAVYLCASSLPTTVGGEQYFGPGTRLTVT.

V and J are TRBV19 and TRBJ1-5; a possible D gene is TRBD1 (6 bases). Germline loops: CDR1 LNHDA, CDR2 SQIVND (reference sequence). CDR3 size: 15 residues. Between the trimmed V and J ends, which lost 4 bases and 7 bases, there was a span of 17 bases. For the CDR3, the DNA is TGTGCCAGTAGTAAGACAGGAGAATATTTCCAGCCCCAGCATTTT. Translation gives CASSKTGEYFQPQHF.

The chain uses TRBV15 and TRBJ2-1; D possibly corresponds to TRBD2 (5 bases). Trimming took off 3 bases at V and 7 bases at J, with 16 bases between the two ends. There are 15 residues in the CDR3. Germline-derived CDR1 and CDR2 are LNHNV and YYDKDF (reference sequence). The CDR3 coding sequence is TGTGCCACCAGCAGCTTATCCCCTAGCCCGAATGAGCAGTTCTTC. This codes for CATSSLSPSPNEQFF.

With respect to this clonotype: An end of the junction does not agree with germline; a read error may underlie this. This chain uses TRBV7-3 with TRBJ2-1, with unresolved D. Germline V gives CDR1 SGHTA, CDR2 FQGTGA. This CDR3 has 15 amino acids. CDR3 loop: CASSRELGPYNEQFF. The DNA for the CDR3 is TGCGCCAGCAGCCGAGAGTTGGGCCCCTACAATGAGCAGTTCTTC. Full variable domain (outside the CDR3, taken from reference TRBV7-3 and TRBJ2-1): GAGVSQTPSNKVTEKGKYVELRCDPISGHTALYWYRQSLGQGPEFLIYFQGTGAADDSGLPNDRFFAVRPEGSVSTLKIQRTERGDSAVYLCASSRELGPYNEQFFGPGTRLTVL.

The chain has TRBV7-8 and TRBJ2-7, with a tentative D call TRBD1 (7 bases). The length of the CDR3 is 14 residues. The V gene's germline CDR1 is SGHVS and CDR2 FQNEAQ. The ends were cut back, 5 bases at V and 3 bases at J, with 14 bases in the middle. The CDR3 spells CASSQEGAGYEQYF. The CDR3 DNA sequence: TGTGCCAGCAGCCAGGAGGGGGCGGGCTACGAGCAGTACTTC.

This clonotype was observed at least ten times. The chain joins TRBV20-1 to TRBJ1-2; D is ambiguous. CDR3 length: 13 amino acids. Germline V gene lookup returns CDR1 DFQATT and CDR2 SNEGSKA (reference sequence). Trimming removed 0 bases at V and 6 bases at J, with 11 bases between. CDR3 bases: TGCAGTGCTAGAGATCCGAGGAATGATGGCTACACCTTC. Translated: CSARDPRNDGYTF.

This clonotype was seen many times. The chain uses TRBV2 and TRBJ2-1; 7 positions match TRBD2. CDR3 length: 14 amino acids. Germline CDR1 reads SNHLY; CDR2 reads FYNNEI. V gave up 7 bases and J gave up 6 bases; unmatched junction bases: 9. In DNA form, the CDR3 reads TGTGCCAGCAACCAACGGGGGGTAACCAATGAGCAGTTCTTC. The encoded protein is CASNQRGVTNEQFF.

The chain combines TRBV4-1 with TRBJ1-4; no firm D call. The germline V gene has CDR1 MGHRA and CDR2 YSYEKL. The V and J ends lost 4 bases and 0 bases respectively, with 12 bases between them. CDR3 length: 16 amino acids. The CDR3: CASSLPKAATNEKLFF. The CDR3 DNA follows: TGCGCCAGCAGCCTGCCCAAAGCGGCAACTAATGAAAAACTGTTTTTT.

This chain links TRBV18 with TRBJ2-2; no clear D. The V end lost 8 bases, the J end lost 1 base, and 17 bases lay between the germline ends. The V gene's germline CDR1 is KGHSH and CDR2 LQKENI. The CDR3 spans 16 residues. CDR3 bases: TGTGCCAGCCGACCCCAGCGAACGCAGAACACCGGGGAGCTGTTTTTT. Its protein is CASRPQRTQNTGELFF.

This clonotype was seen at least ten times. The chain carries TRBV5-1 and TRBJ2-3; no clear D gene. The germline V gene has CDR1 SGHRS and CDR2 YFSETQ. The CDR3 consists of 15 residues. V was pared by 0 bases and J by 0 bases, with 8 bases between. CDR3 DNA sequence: TGCGCCAGCAGCTTGGATAGTACTAGCACAGATACGCAGTATTTT. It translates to CASSLDSTSTDTQYF.

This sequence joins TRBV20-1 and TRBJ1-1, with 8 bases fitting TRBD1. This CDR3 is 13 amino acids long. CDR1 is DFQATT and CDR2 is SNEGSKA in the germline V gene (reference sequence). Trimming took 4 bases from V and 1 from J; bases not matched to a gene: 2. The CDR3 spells CSANGQGNTEAFF. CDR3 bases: TGCAGTGCTAACGGACAGGGGAACACTGAAGCTTTCTTT.

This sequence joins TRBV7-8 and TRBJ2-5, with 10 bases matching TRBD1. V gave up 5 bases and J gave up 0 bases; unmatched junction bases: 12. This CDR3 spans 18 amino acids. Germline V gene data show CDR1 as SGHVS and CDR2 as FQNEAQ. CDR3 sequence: CASSLTGQGRGYQETQYF. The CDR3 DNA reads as TGTGCCAGCAGCCTCACGGGACAGGGGCGAGGGTACCAAGAGACCCAGTACTTC.

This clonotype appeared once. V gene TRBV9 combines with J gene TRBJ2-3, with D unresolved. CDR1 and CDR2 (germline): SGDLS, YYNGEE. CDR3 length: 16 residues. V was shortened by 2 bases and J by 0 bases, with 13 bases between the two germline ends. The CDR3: CASSVSDFQSTDTQYF. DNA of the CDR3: TGTGCCAGCAGCGTTTCGGATTTCCAAAGCACAGATACGCAGTATTTT.